One sample yielded the 26 T cell receptor beta chains listed below, sequenced in a study of beta chain features in type 1 diabetes. Study outcomes and limitations: Across all four CD4+ subsets, people with type 1 diabetes showed modestly shorter TCRB CDR3s.

As every portion of the isolated RNA was reverse transcribed, the sequencing read expressed TCRB transcripts. Method: immunoSEQ multiplex PCR; TCRdb's copy keeps in-frame clones and lacks some. The sample includes some 160,000 clones, about 10% seen only once; the top ten take 0.65% to 0.9%. These receptors are not linked to any known antigen. Sequenced input: central memory CD4+ T cells from blood. These TCRs come from a woman in her 30s with type 1 diabetes.

The chain joins TRBV4-1 to TRBJ2-7, with TRBD1 matching 8 bases. V gave up 2 bases and J gave up 0 bases; unmatched junction bases: 6. Germline CDR1 MGHRA, CDR2 YSYEKL. CDR3 length: 16 residues. The CDR3 protein is CASSQRNRGSSYEQYF. The CDR3 DNA is TGCGCCAGCAGCCAACGAAACAGGGGGAGCTCCTACGAGCAGTACTTC.

The table lists this clone with many counts. V is TRBV29-1 and J is TRBJ2-1; 7 bases agree with TRBD2. Germline assignment: CDR1 SQVTM and CDR2 ANQGSEA. J gave up 12 bases and V 7 bases, and 9 bases lay outside the gene matches. CDR3 size: 11 residues. The CDR3 DNA is TGCAGCGCCAGGACTAGTTTAGCGCAGTTCTTC. Translated, it gives CSARTSLAQFF.

This clone was seen a handful of times. CDR3 in DNA: TGTGCCAGCAATCCGTTGACTAGCGGGAGTGGAGTAACAGATACGCAGTATTTT. Its translation is CASNPLTSGSGVTDTQYF. V gene TRBV28 combines with J gene TRBJ2-3; 12 bases align to TRBD2. With V trimmed by 7 bases and J by 3 bases, 14 bases remained unmatched. From germline, CDR1 is MDHEN and CDR2 SYDVKM. The CDR3 spans 18 residues. Full variable domain (outside the CDR3, taken from reference TRBV28 and TRBJ2-3): DVKVTQSSRYLVKRTGEKVFLECVQDMDHENMFWYRQDPGLGLRLIYFSYDVKMKEKGDIPEGYSVSREKKERFSLILESASTNQTSMYLCASNPLTSGSGVTDTQYFGPGTRLTVL.

This clone was counted between two and nine times. The chain uses TRBV9 and TRBJ2-3, with D perhaps matching TRBD2 (6 bases). Germline V gives CDR1 SGDLS, CDR2 YYNGEE. Trimming took 0 bases from V and 7 from J, leaving 12 bases between them. The CDR3 totals 14 residues. CDR3 in DNA: TGTGCCAGCAGCGTAGCGGGAGAGGCGAATACGCAGTATTTT. Residues: CASSVAGEANTQYF.

The gene calls are TRBV30 and TRBJ1-3; TRBD1 is a possible D gene (5 bases). Deletions cut 4 bases from V and 0 bases from J, with 13 bases between. There are 15 residues in the CDR3. Germline lookup yields CDR1 GTSNPN and CDR2 SVGIG (reference sequence). CDR3 sequence reads: CAWTKTGNSGNTIYF. CDR3 coding DNA: TGTGCCTGGACCAAAACAGGCAACTCTGGAAACACCATATATTTT.

This clone showed up many times. The CDR3 DNA is TGCGCCAGCAGCCAATTCGGCTATTCCGGGACAGGGTTGAACGAGCAGTACTTC. Protein sequence: CASSQFGYSGTGLNEQYF. V gene TRBV4-1 combines with J gene TRBJ2-7, with TRBD1 identical over 9 bases. Germline trimming cut 2 bases from V and 5 bases from J; bases unmatched to any gene: 16. This CDR3 has 18 residues. Germline assignment: CDR1 MGHRA and CDR2 YSYEKL.

V and J are TRBV7-2 and TRBJ2-3; 8 nucleotides match TRBD2. The CDR3 length is 14 residues. The junction had 7 bases not matched to a gene; V was cut back by 6 bases and J by 5 bases. CDR1 is SGHTA, CDR2 FQGNSA, per germline. The CDR3 loop is CASRVGGAKDTQYF. The CDR3 region has the DNA TGTGCCAGCAGGGTCGGGGGGGCGAAAGATACGCAGTATTTT.

The chain joins TRBV30 to TRBJ2-1, with D hard to call. The CDR3 contains 13 residues. From germline, CDR1 is GTSNPN and CDR2 SVGIG (reference sequence). Trimming shortened V by 0 bases and J by 13 bases, and 16 bases separated the two germline ends. The CDR3 sequence: CAWSVRSAREQFF. The CDR3 DNA is TGTGCCTGGAGTGTACGCAGCGCCCGCGAACAGTTCTTC.

The chain carries TRBV19 and TRBJ1-5; 7 nucleotides match TRBD1. Germline V CDR1 and CDR2: LNHDA, SQIVND (reference sequence). CDR3 size: 14 residues. J gave up 4 bases and V 9 bases, and 9 bases lay outside the gene matches. The chain's CDR3 is CASRTGTENQPQHF. For the CDR3, the DNA is TGTGCCAGCAGGACCGGGACAGAAAATCAGCCCCAGCATTTT.

The rearrangement joins TRBV7-3 to TRBJ2-7; D is unclear. This CDR3 contains 13 residues. The germline V gene has CDR1 SGHTA and CDR2 FQGTGA. Trimming cost V 1 base and J 4 bases, with 8 bases left between them. CDR3 nucleotides: TGTGCCAGCAGCTTAAACCGAGGATACGAGCAGTACTTC. This gives the protein CASSLNRGYEQYF.

The genes are TRBV27 and TRBJ2-3; a possible D gene is TRBD2 (5 bases). The CDR3 runs to 11 residues. CDR1 MNHEY and CDR2 SMNVEV come from the germline V gene (reference sequence). The V end lost 6 bases, the J end lost 4 bases, and 5 bases lay between the germline ends. CDR3 sequence: CASRRADTQYF. The CDR3 region has the DNA TGTGCCAGCAGGCGGGCAGATACGCAGTATTTT.

Only a few counts were recorded for this clone. V usage is TRBV7-6 and J usage is TRBJ2-1; 9 nucleotides match TRBD2. J was trimmed by 5 bases and V by 5 bases; bases with no gene match: 4. The germline gives CDR1 SGHVS, CDR2 FNYEAQ. This CDR3 region has 14 residues. As DNA, the CDR3 is TGTGCCAGCAGCCGGGGACTAGCTCACAATGAGCAGTTCTTC. Its translation is CASSRGLAHNEQFF.

The V gene is TRBV14, the J gene TRBJ2-3; TRBD2 is a possible D gene (6 bases). Trimming cost V 0 bases and J 2 bases, with 21 bases left between them. The CDR3 runs 19 residues. CDR1 and CDR2 from the germline V gene are SGHDN and FVKESK. The CDR3: CASSQDGSTRGGYTDTQYF. The CDR3 bases are TGTGCCAGCAGCCAAGATGGGTCGACTAGAGGCGGCTACACAGATACGCAGTATTTT. Full variable domain (rest looked up from reference TRBV14 and TRBJ2-3): EAGVTQFPSHSVIEKGQTVTLRCDPISGHDNLYWYRRVMGKEIKFLLHFVKESKQDESGMPNNRFLAERTGGTYSTLKVQPAELEDSGVYFCASSQDGSTRGGYTDTQYFGPGTRLTVL.

Only a few counts were recorded for this clone. The gene calls are TRBV9 and TRBJ1-2; 9 positions match TRBD1. Germline V CDR1 and CDR2: SGDLS, YYNGEE. V dropped 4 bases and J dropped 5; count of bases not matched to a gene: 12. The CDR3 loop spans 16 amino acids. The CDR3 protein is CASSKGQGTLGYGYTF. CDR3 DNA: TGTGCCAGCAGCAAGGGACAGGGCACTCTCGGATATGGCTACACCTTC.

The chain carries TRBV7-2 and TRBJ2-1, with 10 bases fitting TRBD2. The V gene's germline CDR1 is SGHTA and CDR2 FQGNSA. Trimming cost V 5 bases and J 8 bases; bases outside gene matches: 3. The CDR3 has 13 residues. CDR3 residues: CASSRTSGYEQFF. The CDR3 DNA reads TGTGCCAGCAGCCGGACTAGCGGCTATGAGCAGTTCTTC.

This clone was seen a handful of times. V gene TRBV25-1 combines with J gene TRBJ1-1, with 7 positions matching TRBD1. The CDR3 is 13 residues long. Germline V gene data show CDR1 as MGHDK and CDR2 as SYGVNS. Trimming cost V 2 bases and J 9 bases; bases outside gene matches: 6. CDR3: CASSEGQEIQAFF. CDR3 DNA: TGTGCCAGCAGTGAAGGACAGGAAATTCAAGCTTTCTTT.

V gene TRBV4-2 combines with J gene TRBJ2-1; 7 nucleotides match TRBD2. The V gene's germline CDR1 is LGHNA and CDR2 YNFKEQ. Trimming took 0 bases from V and 10 from J; bases not matched to a gene: 12. This CDR3 spans 16 amino acids. The CDR3 is CASSQDQRDYQWEQFF. The CDR3 bases are TGTGCCAGCAGCCAAGATCAGAGGGACTACCAGTGGGAGCAGTTCTTC.

The gene calls are TRBV6-6 and TRBJ1-5; TRBD1 aligns across 8 bases. J lost 10 bases, V lost 5 bases, and 10 bases had no gene match. The CDR3 contains 14 residues. From germline, CDR1 is MNHNY and CDR2 SVGAGI (reference sequence). The CDR3 spells CASSRDRGGDPQHF. The CDR3 DNA sequence: TGTGCCAGCAGTCGAGACAGGGGTGGGGACCCCCAGCATTTT.

The chain is built from TRBV5-1 and TRBJ1-4; D unclear. Trimming stripped 2 bases from V and 8 bases from J, with 16 bases between. This CDR3 comprises 15 residues. The V gene's germline CDR1 is SGHRS and CDR2 YFSETQ. In DNA form, the CDR3 reads TGCGCCAGCAGCTTATTAGCTCCTCGGGAGGAAAAACTGTTTTTT. Encoded protein: CASSLLAPREEKLFF.

The chain has TRBV10-2 and TRBJ1-2; D unresolved. Trimming took off 1 base at V and 3 bases at J, with 6 bases between the two ends. The CDR3 spans 13 residues. CDR1 and CDR2 from the germline V gene are WSHSY and SAAADI. The CDR3 DNA reads TGCGCCAGCAGTGAGTTCGCGCACTATGGCTACACCTTC. Its translation: CASSEFAHYGYTF.

CDR3 nucleotide sequence: TGTGCCAGCAAATTCAGGGTCGACGGGAGGGAGACCCAGTACTTC. It codes for CASKFRVDGRETQYF. The chain couples TRBV5-4 to TRBJ2-5, with TRBD2 matching 7 bases. The length of the CDR3 is 15 residues. Looked up from germline, CDR1 is SGHNT and CDR2 is YYREEE (reference sequence). The V gene end was trimmed by 6 bases and the J gene end by 5 bases; junction bases not matched to a gene: 13.

This clone was found a few times. CDR3 residues: CASSEQLAGGADTQYF. In nucleotides, the CDR3 is TGTGCCAGCAGCGAGCAACTAGCGGGAGGTGCAGATACGCAGTATTTT. J is TRBJ2-3 and V is TRBV9, with 12 bases aligning to TRBD2. J gave up 4 bases and V 3 bases, and 6 bases lay outside the gene matches. From germline, CDR1 is SGDLS and CDR2 YYNGEE. The CDR3 spans 16 residues.

The chain carries TRBV29-1 and TRBJ2-5; D is possibly TRBD2 (5 bases). This CDR3 contains 13 residues. From germline, CDR1 is SQVTM and CDR2 ANQGSEA. Trimming removed 3 bases from V and 2 bases from J, with 10 bases in between. The CDR3 region has the DNA TGCAGCGTTGAGGGAGTTGGGCAAGAGACCCAGTACTTC. Protein: CSVEGVGQETQYF. Full variable domain (remainder filled in from reference TRBV29-1 and TRBJ2-5): SAVISQKPSRDICQRGTSLTIQCQVDSQVTMMFWYRQQPGQSLTLIATANQGSEATYESGFVIDKFPISRPNLTFSTLTVSNMSPEDSSIYLCSVEGVGQETQYFGPGTRLLVL.

The CDR3 loop is CASSPLPSGSAHEQYF. CDR3 nucleotides: TGTGCCAGCTCACCACTTCCTAGCGGGAGTGCCCACGAGCAGTACTTC. The rearrangement links TRBV18 to TRBJ2-7; 10 bases are a match to TRBD2. The CDR3 contains 16 residues. V trimming: 1 base; J trimming: 5 bases; junction bases outside the gene matches: 8. Germline values: CDR1 KGHSH, CDR2 LQKENI.

The V and J genes are TRBV4-3 and TRBJ1-4, with no clear D. Trimming cost V 0 bases and J 8 bases, with 4 bases left between them. Germline assignment: CDR1 LGHNA and CDR2 YSLEER. The CDR3 contains 12 residues. CDR3 sequence (DNA): TGCGCCAGCAGCCAAGAGGAGGAAAAACTGTTTTTT. It translates to CASSQEEEKLFF.

This sequence joins TRBV5-1 and TRBJ1-4; possibly TRBD1 for D (6 bases). CDR3 length equals 15 residues. V was cut by 4 bases and J by 2 bases, with 12 bases left in between. From germline, CDR1 is SGHRS and CDR2 YFSETQ. The CDR3 loop reads CASSLQGPTNEKLFF. The CDR3 coding sequence is TGCGCCAGCAGCCTACAGGGTCCCACTAATGAAAAACTGTTTTTT.